This TCR beta chain derives from a study of Graves' ophthalmopathy and Graves' hyperthyroidism. Points from the study as a whole: The model's prediction of ophthalmopathy progression had 70.59% sensitivity and around 72% specificity.

Only newly diagnosed hyperthyroidism patients aged 18 to 65, with under 2 months' duration, were enrolled. The diagnosis combined clinical symptoms, thyroxine, TRAb, thyroid ultrasound and orbital computed tomography scans. This clonotype was detected only a few times. Its specificity is unknown. Scientists amplified the TCR beta CDR3 regions from RNA transcripts. First-round RT-PCR relied on HTBI primers, and a second-round multiplex PCR came next. One entry per CDR3 protein results from TCRdb running MiXCR on the multiplex PCR reads. The repertoire includes 680,000 or so distinct CDR3 sequences, about a fifth of them detected once, and roughly 6.9% sits in the top ten. This TCR came from a woman between 18 and 29 years old with stable Graves' hyperthyroidism. Some clones in this sample may be carry-over from other donors' samples. The sequenced sample consisted of peripheral blood.

As DNA, the CDR3 is TGCAGTGCTAGCTTTTTACAGGGGAGGGAGACCCAGTACTTC. Its translation is CSASFLQGRETQYF. The chain couples TRBV20-1 to TRBJ2-5, with a possible D match to TRBD1 (7 bases). Germline assignment: CDR1 DFQATT and CDR2 SNEGSKA (reference sequence). The CDR3 contains 14 residues. The V and J ends lost 3 bases and 5 bases respectively, with 16 bases between them.